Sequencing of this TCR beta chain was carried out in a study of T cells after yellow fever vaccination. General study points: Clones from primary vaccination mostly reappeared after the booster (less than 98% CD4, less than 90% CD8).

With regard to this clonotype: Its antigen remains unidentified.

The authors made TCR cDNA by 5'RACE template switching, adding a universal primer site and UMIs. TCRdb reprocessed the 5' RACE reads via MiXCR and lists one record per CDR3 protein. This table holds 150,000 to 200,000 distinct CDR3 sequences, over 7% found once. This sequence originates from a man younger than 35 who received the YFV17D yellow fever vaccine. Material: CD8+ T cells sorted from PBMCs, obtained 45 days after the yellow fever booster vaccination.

The CDR3 bases are TGTGCCAGCAGCTCCCCTGGGACTACGCAGTATTTT. It is translated as CASSSPGTTQYF. The chain employs TRBV7-3 and TRBJ2-3; D tentatively fits TRBD1 or TRBD2 (5 bases each). Trimming left V 4 bases short and J 8 bases short, with 10 bases between. In germline, CDR1 is SGHTA, CDR2 FQGTGA. This CDR3 has 12 residues.